The 26 T cell receptor beta chains in this list originate from one sample, sequenced in a study of T cell changes during pregnancy in multiple sclerosis. TCRdb's copy holds only in-frame clones and misses some; the assay was immunoSEQ multiplex PCR. This table has over 55,000 clones, roughly nine tenths appearing once. The sequencing here drew on peripheral blood, taken in the first trimester of pregnancy. Receptors originate from a female donor with multiple sclerosis, enrolled in a pregnancy study.

This clone came up a few times. The V call is TRBV19, the J call TRBJ1-2; D ambiguous. Trimming left V 6 bases short and J 4 bases short, with 12 bases between. The length of the CDR3 is 13 residues. CDR1 is LNHDA, CDR2 SQIVND, per germline (reference sequence). CDR3 residues: CASRQSSPYGYTF. The CDR3, as DNA: TGTGCCAGTAGGCAGTCATCCCCCTATGGCTACACCTTC.

The gene calls are TRBV7-3 and TRBJ2-2, with D tentatively TRBD2 (6 bases). V was trimmed by 8 bases and J by 1 base, leaving 11 bases between them. Per the germline V gene, CDR1 is SGHTA and CDR2 is FQGTGA. This CDR3 contains 14 residues. CDR3 loop: CASAGTGNTGELFF. DNA of the CDR3: TGTGCCAGCGCCGGGACTGGGAACACCGGGGAGCTGTTTTTT.

V is TRBV7-8 and J is TRBJ2-6; D perhaps matches TRBD2 (7 bases). CDR1 SGHVS and CDR2 FQNEAQ come from the germline V gene. This CDR3 contains 17 residues. V was clipped by 1 base and J by 6 bases, with 16 bases between them. CDR3 nucleotides: TGTGCCAGCAGCTTAGAAAGGGGGGGTTGGGAGGCCAACGTCCTGACTTTC. It is translated as CASSLERGGWEANVLTF.

This clone was recorded once. The rearrangement uses TRBV18 and TRBJ1-2, with 7 bases aligning to TRBD1. The V gene end was trimmed by 4 bases and the J gene end by 1 base; junction bases not matched to a gene: 9. Germline CDR1 and CDR2: KGHSH and LQKENI. The CDR3 spans 16 residues. The CDR3 region has the DNA TGTGCCAGCTCACAGCCCCCGGGACAGAGTAACTATGGCTACACCTTC. Its protein product is CASSQPPGQSNYGYTF.

The gene calls are TRBV27 and TRBJ2-7; 7 bases are shared with TRBD2. V lost 6 bases to trimming and J lost 3 bases; unmatched junction nucleotides: 8. From germline, CDR1 is MNHEY and CDR2 SMNVEV (reference sequence). The CDR3 is made up of 14 amino acids. The CDR3 DNA follows: TGTGCCAGCAGCCAACGGACGGGGGGCTACGAGCAGTACTTC. It translates to CASSQRTGGYEQYF.

To note about this clone: This is likely a read error, given that the CDR3 carries no conserved phenylalanine or tryptophan at its end. The DNA of the CDR3 is TGTGCCAGCAGCTTCTCGACAGTGAACACTGAAGCTTTCCTT. This codes for CASSFSTVNTEAFL. The V and J genes are TRBV7-8 and TRBJ1-1; D is perhaps TRBD1 (5 bases). The germline V gene encodes CDR1 SGHVS and CDR2 FQNEAQ. Trimming left V 3 bases short and J 0 bases short, with 8 bases between. The CDR3 covers 14 residues.

The genes are TRBV7-8 and TRBJ1-1, with D perhaps matching TRBD1 (6 bases). The germline CDR1 and CDR2 sequences are SGHVS and FQNEAQ. The V and J ends lost 1 base and 8 bases respectively, with 23 bases between them. CDR3 length: 17 residues. The CDR3 spells CASSLDGEGGTPNEAFF. The CDR3 DNA sequence: TGTGCCAGCAGCTTAGACGGCGAGGGGGGGACCCCAAACGAAGCTTTCTTT.

V gene TRBV5-1 combines with J gene TRBJ2-3, with TRBD1 matching over 9 bases. The germline V gene has CDR1 SGHRS and CDR2 YFSETQ. The CDR3 runs 15 residues. The V and J ends lost 3 bases and 0 bases, in that order; junction bases with no gene match: 2. The CDR3 sequence is CASSSTGGSTDTQYF. The CDR3 DNA is TGCGCCAGCAGCTCGACAGGGGGTAGCACAGATACGCAGTATTTT.

This sequence joins TRBV29-1 and TRBJ1-5; weak D call: TRBD1 (5 bases). Germline CDR1 and CDR2: SQVTM and ANQGSEA. The CDR3 runs 13 residues. Between the trimmed V and J ends, which lost 6 bases and 6 bases, there was a span of 15 bases. CDR3 nucleotide sequence: TGCAGCGTGCGTGTAGGGGCCGGTCAGCCCCAGCATTTT. Translating it yields CSVRVGAGQPQHF.

V and J are TRBV6-5 and TRBJ2-7; tentative D call: TRBD2 (6 bases). V lost 7 bases and J lost 0, with 16 bases in between. The CDR3 is made up of 15 amino acids. Germline CDR1 reads MNHEY; CDR2 reads SVGAGI. CDR3 loop: CASKGKPAGSYEQYF. The CDR3 DNA sequence: TGTGCCAGCAAGGGGAAACCAGCGGGCTCCTACGAGCAGTACTTC.

The rearrangement joins TRBV11-2 to TRBJ1-6, with D possibly being TRBD1 (5 bases). The germline CDR1 and CDR2 sequences are SGHAT and FQNNGV. Trimming removed 0 bases from V and 3 bases from J, with 15 bases in between. There are 18 residues in the CDR3. The CDR3 region is CASSLDGMGTYYNSPLHF. CDR3 nucleotide sequence: TGTGCCAGCAGCTTAGATGGGATGGGGACTTACTATAATTCACCCCTCCACTTT.

A word on this clone: The same CDR3 arises from other DNA sequences in this sample as well. The CDR3 region has the DNA TGTGCCAGCAGCCAAGATCTAGGCTCCGGGGCCAACGTCCTGACTTTC. This gives the protein CASSQDLGSGANVLTF. The genes are TRBV4-2 and TRBJ2-6; D is ambiguous. Trimming pared 0 bases from V and 4 bases from J, leaving 10 bases between. CDR3 size: 16 residues. CDR1 is LGHNA and CDR2 is YNFKEQ in the germline V gene.

The rearrangement uses TRBV19 and TRBJ2-7; weak D call: TRBD1 (5 bases). The V gene's germline CDR1 is LNHDA and CDR2 SQIVND (reference sequence). The V end was cut by 3 bases, the J end by 1 base, with 10 bases between. The CDR3 is made up of 14 amino acids. The CDR3 nucleotides read TGTGCCAGTAGTATCCAGGGAAAATCCTACGAGCAGTACTTC. This translates into CASSIQGKSYEQYF.

J is TRBJ1-2 and V is TRBV5-8; 9 nucleotides agree with TRBD1. CDR1 is SGHTS, CDR2 YDEGEE, per germline. The CDR3 is 16 residues long. The V segment lost 0 bases and the J segment 5 bases; nucleotides outside the gene matches: 8. CDR3 DNA: TGTGCCAGCAGCTTGGCCGGGACAGGGCGGAGGTATGGCTACACCTTC. Translating it yields CASSLAGTGRRYGYTF.

CDR3 DNA: TGTGCCAGTAGTATAGCTATGGGGCGGGAAGCTTTCTTT. This sequence encodes CASSIAMGREAFF. The gene calls are TRBV19 and TRBJ1-1; tentative D call: TRBD1 (5 bases). Germline lookup yields CDR1 LNHDA and CDR2 SQIVND (reference sequence). The germline V and J ends were trimmed by 1 base and 8 bases, with 11 bases remaining between them. This CDR3 has 13 residues.

The chain employs TRBV13 and TRBJ2-3; 8 bases line up with TRBD2. J was trimmed by 3 bases and V by 5 bases; bases with no gene match: 7. This CDR3 region has 15 residues. The germline gives CDR1 PRHDT, CDR2 FYEKMQ (reference sequence). This chain's CDR3 is CASSHPERGTDTQYF. As DNA, the CDR3 is TGTGCCAGCAGCCACCCGGAGCGGGGGACAGATACGCAGTATTTT.

The chain couples TRBV7-8 to TRBJ1-4; D is possibly TRBD1 (5 bases). This CDR3 region has 16 residues. Trimming took 5 bases from V and 10 from J, leaving 23 bases between them. The V gene's germline CDR1 is SGHVS and CDR2 FQNEAQ. This CDR3 reads CASSPDYTGAVLKLFF. The CDR3 coding sequence is TGTGCCAGCAGCCCGGATTATACAGGAGCCGTTTTAAAACTGTTTTTT.

The chain has TRBV19 and TRBJ2-7; TRBD2 aligns across 7 bases. This CDR3 has 14 amino acids. V shed 5 bases, J shed 3 bases, and the junction held 7 bases outside the gene matches. CDR1 and CDR2 (germline): LNHDA, SQIVND (reference sequence). As DNA, the CDR3 is TGTGCCAGTAGTCCGGTCGCGGGGGTCTACGAGCAGTACTTC. It is translated as CASSPVAGVYEQYF.

This clone was seen only a few times. CDR3 region: CASSLGQMNTEAFF. The CDR3, as DNA: TGTGCCAGCAGCTTGGGACAGATGAACACTGAAGCTTTCTTT. The V and J genes are TRBV5-6 and TRBJ1-1, with D possibly TRBD1 on 5 matching bases. CDR3 size: 14 residues. Germline V gene sequence: CDR1 SGHDT, CDR2 YYEEEE. The germline V and J ends were trimmed by 0 bases and 0 bases, with 6 bases remaining between them.

This clone was recorded once. The chain links TRBV6-5 to TRBJ2-3; D is possibly TRBD2 (6 bases). Germline-derived CDR1 and CDR2 are MNHEY and SVGAGI. V dropped 6 bases and J dropped 6 bases, with 16 bases sitting between them. The CDR3 sequence is 14 residues long. The CDR3 loop is CASRSGGVGDTQYF. DNA for the CDR3: TGTGCCAGCAGGTCGGGCGGGGTGGGGGATACGCAGTATTTT.

CDR3 nucleotide sequence: TGTGCCAGCAGCTTAAGCCACAGGAACACTGAAGCTTTCTTT. It is translated as CASSLSHRNTEAFF. The rearrangement links TRBV7-2 to TRBJ1-1; no clear D. The CDR3 consists of 14 residues. Trimming cost V 2 bases and J 1 base, with 8 bases left between them. Looked up from germline, CDR1 is SGHTA and CDR2 is FQGNSA.

V gene TRBV2 combines with J gene TRBJ2-7; 10 nucleotides line up with TRBD1. This CDR3 is 15 amino acids long. CDR1 SNHLY and CDR2 FYNNEI come from the germline V gene. After removal of 4 bases from V and 2 bases from J, the junction contained 5 bases not matched to a gene. The CDR3 is CASSVGTGDPYEQYF. The CDR3 DNA reads TGTGCCAGCAGTGTCGGGACAGGGGACCCCTACGAGCAGTACTTC.

The J gene is TRBJ1-4, the V gene TRBV5-1; TRBD1 agrees at 8 bases. CDR3 length: 14 amino acids. Germline V CDR1 and CDR2: SGHRS, YFSETQ. Unmatched junction bases numbered 7, after V lost 4 bases and J lost 8 bases. The CDR3 DNA sequence: TGCGCCAGCAGCCCCACAGGGGGAGACGAAAAACTGTTTTTT. This sequence encodes CASSPTGGDEKLFF.

V is TRBV21-1 and J is TRBJ1-1. TRBV21-1 is a listed pseudogene. The CDR3 consists of 15 residues. In DNA form, the CDR3 reads TGTGCCAGCAGCACCAGCCGGGGGGGGGCCGCTGAAGCTTTCTTT. Amino acids: CASSTSRGGAAEAFF.

The V and J genes are TRBV19 and TRBJ1-2, with 10 bases identical to TRBD1. Germline-derived CDR1 and CDR2 are LNHDA and SQIVND (reference sequence). CDR3 size: 15 residues. The ends lost 4 bases at V and 2 bases at J; junction bases unmatched: 4. CDR3 coding DNA: TGTGCCAGTAGTACCGGGACAGGGGCCAACTATGGCTACACCTTC. Encoded protein: CASSTGTGANYGYTF. The full variable domain, rest sourced from reference TRBV19 and TRBJ1-2, is DGGITQSPKYLFRKEGQNVTLSCEQNLNHDAMYWYRQDPGQGLRLIYYSQIVNDFQKGDIAEGYSVSREKKESFPLTVTSAQKNPTAFYLCASSTGTGANYGYTFGSGTRLTVV.

V gene TRBV7-9 combines with J gene TRBJ1-3, with 7 bases that match TRBD1. V dropped 5 bases and J dropped 0; count of bases not matched to a gene: 13. Germline V gene lookup returns CDR1 SEHNR and CDR2 FQNEAQ (reference sequence). CDR3 length: 18 residues. For the CDR3, the DNA is TGTGCCAGCAGCCAAGGGTACAGGGGCCGTATCTCTGGAAACACCATATATTTT. Translated, it gives CASSQGYRGRISGNTIYF.